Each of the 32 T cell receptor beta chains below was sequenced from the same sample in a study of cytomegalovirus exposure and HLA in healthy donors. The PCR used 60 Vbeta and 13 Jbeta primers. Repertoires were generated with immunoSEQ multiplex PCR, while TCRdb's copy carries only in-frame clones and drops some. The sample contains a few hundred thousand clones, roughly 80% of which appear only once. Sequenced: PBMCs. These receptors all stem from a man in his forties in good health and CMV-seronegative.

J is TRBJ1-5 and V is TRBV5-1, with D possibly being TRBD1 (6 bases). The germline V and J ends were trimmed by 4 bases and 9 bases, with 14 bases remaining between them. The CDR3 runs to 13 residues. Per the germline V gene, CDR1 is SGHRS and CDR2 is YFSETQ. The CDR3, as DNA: TGCGCCAGCAGCCGGGACATCCAGGGGCCCCAGCATTTT. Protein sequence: CASSRDIQGPQHF. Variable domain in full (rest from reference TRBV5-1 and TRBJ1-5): KAGVTQTPRYLIKTRGQQVTLSCSPISGHRSVSWYQQTPGQGLQFLFEYFSETQRNKGNFPGRFSGRQFSNSRSEMNVSTLELGDSALYLCASSRDIQGPQHFGDGTRLSIL.

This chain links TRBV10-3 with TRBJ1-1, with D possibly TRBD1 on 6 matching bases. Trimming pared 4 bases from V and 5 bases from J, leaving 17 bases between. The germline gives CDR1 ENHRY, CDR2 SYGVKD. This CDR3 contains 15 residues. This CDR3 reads CAISAGGAFVTEAFF. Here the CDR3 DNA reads TGTGCCATCAGTGCGGGGGGGGCGTTCGTTACTGAAGCTTTCTTT.

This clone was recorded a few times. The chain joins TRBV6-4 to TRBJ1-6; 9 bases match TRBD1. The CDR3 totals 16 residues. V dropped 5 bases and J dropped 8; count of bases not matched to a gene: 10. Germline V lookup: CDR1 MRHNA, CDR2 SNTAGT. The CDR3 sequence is CASSKHGTGLDSPLHF. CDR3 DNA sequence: TGTGCCAGCAGTAAACACGGGACAGGGCTTGATTCACCCCTCCACTTT.

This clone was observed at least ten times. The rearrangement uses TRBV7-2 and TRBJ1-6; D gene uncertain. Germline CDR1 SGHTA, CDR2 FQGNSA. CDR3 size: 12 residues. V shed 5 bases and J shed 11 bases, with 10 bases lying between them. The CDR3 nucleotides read TGTGCCAGCAGCCAGGTCTATCCACCCCTCCACTTT. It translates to CASSQVYPPLHF.

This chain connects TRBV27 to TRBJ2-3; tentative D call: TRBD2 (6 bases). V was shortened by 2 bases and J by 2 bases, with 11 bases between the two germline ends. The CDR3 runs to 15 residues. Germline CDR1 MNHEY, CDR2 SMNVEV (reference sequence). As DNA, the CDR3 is TGTGCCAGCAGTTTAAGGAGGGCTAACACAGATACGCAGTATTTT. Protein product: CASSLRRANTDTQYF.

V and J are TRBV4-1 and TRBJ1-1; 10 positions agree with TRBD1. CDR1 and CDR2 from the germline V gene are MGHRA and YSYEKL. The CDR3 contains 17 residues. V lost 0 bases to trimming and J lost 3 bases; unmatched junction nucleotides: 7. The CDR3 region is CASSQDGTGDWDTEAFF. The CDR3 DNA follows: TGCGCCAGCAGCCAAGATGGGACAGGGGATTGGGACACTGAAGCTTTCTTT.

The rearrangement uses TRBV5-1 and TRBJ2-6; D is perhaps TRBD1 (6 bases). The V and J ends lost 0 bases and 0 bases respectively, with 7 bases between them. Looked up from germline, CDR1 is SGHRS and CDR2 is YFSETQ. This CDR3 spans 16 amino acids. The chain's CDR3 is CASSLGQASGANVLTF. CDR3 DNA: TGCGCCAGCAGCTTGGGACAGGCCTCTGGGGCCAACGTCCTGACTTTC. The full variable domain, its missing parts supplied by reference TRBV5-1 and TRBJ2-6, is KAGVTQTPRYLIKTRGQQVTLSCSPISGHRSVSWYQQTPGQGLQFLFEYFSETQRNKGNFPGRFSGRQFSNSRSEMNVSTLELGDSALYLCASSLGQASGANVLTFGAGSRLTVL.

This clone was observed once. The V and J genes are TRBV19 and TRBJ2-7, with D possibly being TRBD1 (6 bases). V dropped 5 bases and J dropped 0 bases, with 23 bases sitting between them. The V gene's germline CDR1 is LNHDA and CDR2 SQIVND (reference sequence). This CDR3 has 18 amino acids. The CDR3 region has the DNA TGTGCCAGTAGTCTCGTCGGCAACAGGGACGAATTCTCCTACGAGCAGTACTTC. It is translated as CASSLVGNRDEFSYEQYF.

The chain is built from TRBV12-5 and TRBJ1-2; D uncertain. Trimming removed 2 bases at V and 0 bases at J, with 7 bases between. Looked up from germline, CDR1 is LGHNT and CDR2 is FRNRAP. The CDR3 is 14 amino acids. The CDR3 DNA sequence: TGTGCTAGTGGTTTGCAAGGAGCTAACTATGGCTACACCTTC. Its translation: CASGLQGANYGYTF.

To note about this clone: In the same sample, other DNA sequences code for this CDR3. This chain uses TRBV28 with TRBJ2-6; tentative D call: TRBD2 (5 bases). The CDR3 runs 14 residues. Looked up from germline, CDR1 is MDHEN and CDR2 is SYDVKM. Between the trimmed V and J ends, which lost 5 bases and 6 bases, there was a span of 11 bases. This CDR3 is CASSTVLEANVLTF. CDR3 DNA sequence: TGTGCCAGCAGTACAGTACTAGAGGCCAACGTCCTGACTTTC. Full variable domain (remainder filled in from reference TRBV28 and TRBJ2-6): DVKVTQSSRYLVKRTGEKVFLECVQDMDHENMFWYRQDPGLGLRLIYFSYDVKMKEKGDIPEGYSVSREKKERFSLILESASTNQTSMYLCASSTVLEANVLTFGAGSRLTVL.

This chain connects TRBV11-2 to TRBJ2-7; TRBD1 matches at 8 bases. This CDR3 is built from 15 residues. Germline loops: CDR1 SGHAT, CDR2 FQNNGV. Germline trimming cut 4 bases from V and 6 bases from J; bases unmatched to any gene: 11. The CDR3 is CASSYETGDLSEQYF. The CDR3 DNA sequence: TGTGCCAGCAGCTACGAGACAGGGGACCTGTCCGAGCAGTACTTC.

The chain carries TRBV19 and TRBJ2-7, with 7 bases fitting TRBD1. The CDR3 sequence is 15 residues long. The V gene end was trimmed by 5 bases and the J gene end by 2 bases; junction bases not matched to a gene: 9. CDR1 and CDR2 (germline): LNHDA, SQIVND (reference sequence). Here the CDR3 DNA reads TGTGCCAGTAGTGGACGGACAGGCCAGACCTACGAGCAGTACTTC. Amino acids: CASSGRTGQTYEQYF.

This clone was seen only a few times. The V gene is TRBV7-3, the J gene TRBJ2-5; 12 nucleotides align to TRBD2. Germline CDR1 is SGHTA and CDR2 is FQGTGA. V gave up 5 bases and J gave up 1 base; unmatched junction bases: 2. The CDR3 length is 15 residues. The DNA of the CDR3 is TGTGCCAGCAGCCCTAGCGGGGGGGCCCAAGAGACCCAGTACTTC. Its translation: CASSPSGGAQETQYF. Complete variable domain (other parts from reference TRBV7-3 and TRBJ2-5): GAGVSQTPSNKVTEKGKYVELRCDPISGHTALYWYRQSLGQGPEFLIYFQGTGAADDSGLPNDRFFAVRPEGSVSTLKIQRTERGDSAVYLCASSPSGGAQETQYFGPGTRLLVL.

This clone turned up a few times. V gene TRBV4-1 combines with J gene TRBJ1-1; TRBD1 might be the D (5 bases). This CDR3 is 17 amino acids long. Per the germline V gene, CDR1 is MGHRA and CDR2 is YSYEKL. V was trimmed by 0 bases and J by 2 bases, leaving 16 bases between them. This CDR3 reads CASSQDLKGLPNTEAFF. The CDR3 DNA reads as TGCGCCAGCAGCCAAGATTTAAAGGGGCTTCCTAACACTGAAGCTTTCTTT.

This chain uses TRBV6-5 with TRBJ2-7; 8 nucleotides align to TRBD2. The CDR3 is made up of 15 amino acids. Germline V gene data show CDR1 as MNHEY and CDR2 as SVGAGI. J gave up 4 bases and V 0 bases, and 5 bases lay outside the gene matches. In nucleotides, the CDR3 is TGTGCCAGCAGTTACTCGGGCGGGAGGTTATACGAGCAGTACTTC. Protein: CASSYSGGRLYEQYF.

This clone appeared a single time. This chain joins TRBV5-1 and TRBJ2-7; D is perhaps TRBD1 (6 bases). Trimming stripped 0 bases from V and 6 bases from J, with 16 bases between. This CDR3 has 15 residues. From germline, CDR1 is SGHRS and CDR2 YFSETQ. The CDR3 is CASSLVAGEVGEQYF. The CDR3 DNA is TGCGCCAGCAGCTTGGTGGCAGGGGAAGTTGGCGAGCAGTACTTC.

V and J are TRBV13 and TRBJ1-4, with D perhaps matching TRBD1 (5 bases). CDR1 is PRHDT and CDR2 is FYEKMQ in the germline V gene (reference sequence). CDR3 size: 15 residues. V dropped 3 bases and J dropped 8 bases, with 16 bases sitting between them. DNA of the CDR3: TGTGCCAGCAGCTTTGGACGGCAGGGAGGCGAAAAACTGTTTTTT. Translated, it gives CASSFGRQGGEKLFF.

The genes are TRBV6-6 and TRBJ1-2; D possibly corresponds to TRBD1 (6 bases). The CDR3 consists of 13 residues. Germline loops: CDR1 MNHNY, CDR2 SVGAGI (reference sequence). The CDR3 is CAGGWDTNYGYTF. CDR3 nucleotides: TGTGCTGGGGGATGGGACACTAACTATGGCTACACCTTC.

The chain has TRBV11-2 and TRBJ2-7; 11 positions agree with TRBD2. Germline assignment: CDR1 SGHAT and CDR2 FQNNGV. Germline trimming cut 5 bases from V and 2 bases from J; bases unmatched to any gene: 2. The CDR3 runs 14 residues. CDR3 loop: CASSPLAGAYEQYF. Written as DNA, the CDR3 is TGTGCCAGCAGCCCACTAGCGGGGGCCTACGAGCAGTACTTC.

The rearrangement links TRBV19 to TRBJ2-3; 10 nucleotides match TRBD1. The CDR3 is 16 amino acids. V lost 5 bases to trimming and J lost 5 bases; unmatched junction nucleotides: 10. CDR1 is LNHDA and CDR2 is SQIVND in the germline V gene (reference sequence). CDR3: CASSRIGTGVKDTQYF. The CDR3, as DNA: TGTGCCAGTAGTCGAATTGGGACAGGGGTCAAAGATACGCAGTATTTT.

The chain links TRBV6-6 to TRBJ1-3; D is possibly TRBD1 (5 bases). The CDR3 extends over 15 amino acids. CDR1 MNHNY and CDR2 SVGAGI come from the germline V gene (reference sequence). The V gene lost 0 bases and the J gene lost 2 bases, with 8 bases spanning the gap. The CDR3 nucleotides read TGTGCCAGCAGTTACTCAAGCAGGGCTGGAAACACCATATATTTT. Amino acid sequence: CASSYSSRAGNTIYF.

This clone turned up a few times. The DNA of the CDR3 is TGTGCCAGTAGTTGGACAGAGACCTACGAGCAGTACTTC. Its translation: CASSWTETYEQYF. The chain couples TRBV19 to TRBJ2-7; maybe TRBD1 (6 bases). V gave up 5 bases and J gave up 2 bases, with 10 bases separating them. CDR1 is LNHDA, CDR2 SQIVND, per germline (reference sequence). This CDR3 has 13 residues.

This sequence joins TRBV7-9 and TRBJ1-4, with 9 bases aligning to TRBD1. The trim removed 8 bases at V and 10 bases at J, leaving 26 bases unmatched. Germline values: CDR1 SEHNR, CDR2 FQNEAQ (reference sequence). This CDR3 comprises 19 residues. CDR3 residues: CASATFLTGGVKSGGKLFF. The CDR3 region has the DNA TGTGCCAGCGCTACCTTTCTCACAGGGGGCGTAAAGTCCGGTGGAAAACTGTTTTTT.

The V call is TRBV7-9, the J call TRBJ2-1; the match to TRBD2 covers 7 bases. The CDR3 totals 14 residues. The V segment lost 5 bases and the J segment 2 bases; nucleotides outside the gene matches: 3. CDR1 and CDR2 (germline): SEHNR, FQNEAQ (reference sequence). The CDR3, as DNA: TGTGCCAGCAGCCCGGGACTAACCTACAATGAGCAGTTCTTC. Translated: CASSPGLTYNEQFF.

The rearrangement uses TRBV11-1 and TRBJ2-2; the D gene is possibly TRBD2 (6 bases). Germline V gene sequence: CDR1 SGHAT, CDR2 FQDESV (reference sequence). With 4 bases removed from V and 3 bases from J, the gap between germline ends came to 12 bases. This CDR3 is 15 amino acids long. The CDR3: CASSSRDSYTGELFF. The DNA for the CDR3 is TGTGCCAGCAGCTCGAGGGACTCTTACACCGGGGAGCTGTTTTTT.

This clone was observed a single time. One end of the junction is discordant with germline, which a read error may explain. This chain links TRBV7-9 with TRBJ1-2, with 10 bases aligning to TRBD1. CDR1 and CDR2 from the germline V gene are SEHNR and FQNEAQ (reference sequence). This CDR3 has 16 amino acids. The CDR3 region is CSSSFPTGTGEGGYTF. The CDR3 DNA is TGTTCCAGCAGCTTCCCGACCGGGACAGGGGAAGGTGGCTACACCTTC.

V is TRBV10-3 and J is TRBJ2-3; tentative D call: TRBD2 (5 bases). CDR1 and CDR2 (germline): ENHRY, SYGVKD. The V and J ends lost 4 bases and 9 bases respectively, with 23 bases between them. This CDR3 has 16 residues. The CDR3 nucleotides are TGTGCCATCAGTGTTGGACTCCCGGACCGGGCGTTGACGCAGTATTTT. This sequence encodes CAISVGLPDRALTQYF.

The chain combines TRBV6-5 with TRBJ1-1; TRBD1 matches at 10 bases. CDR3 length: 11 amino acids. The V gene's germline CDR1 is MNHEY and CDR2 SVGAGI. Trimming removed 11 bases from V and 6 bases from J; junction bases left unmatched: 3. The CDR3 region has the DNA TGTGCCGGTGGGACAGGGGCTGAAGCTTTCTTT. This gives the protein CAGGTGAEAFF.

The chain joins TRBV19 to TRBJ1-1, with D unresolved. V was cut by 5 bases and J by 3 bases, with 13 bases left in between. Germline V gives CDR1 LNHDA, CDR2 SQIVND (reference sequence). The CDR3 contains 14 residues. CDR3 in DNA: TGTGCCAGTAGTGCCCCGTATCAGGACACTGAAGCTTTCTTT. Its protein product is CASSAPYQDTEAFF. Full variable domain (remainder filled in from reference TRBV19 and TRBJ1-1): DGGITQSPKYLFRKEGQNVTLSCEQNLNHDAMYWYRQDPGQGLRLIYYSQIVNDFQKGDIAEGYSVSREKKESFPLTVTSAQKNPTAFYLCASSAPYQDTEAFFGQGTRLTVV.

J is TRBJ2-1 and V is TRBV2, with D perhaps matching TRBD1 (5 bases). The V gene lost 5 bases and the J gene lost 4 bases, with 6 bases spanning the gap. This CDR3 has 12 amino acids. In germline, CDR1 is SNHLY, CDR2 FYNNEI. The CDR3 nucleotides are TGTGCCAGCAGTCGACAGTACAATGAGCAGTTCTTC. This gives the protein CASSRQYNEQFF.

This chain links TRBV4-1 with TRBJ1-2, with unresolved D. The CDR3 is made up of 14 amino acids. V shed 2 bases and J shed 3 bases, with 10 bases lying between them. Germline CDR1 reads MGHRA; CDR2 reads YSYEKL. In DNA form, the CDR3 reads TGCGCCAGCAGCCAACTTAGCCTAGACTATGGCTACACCTTC. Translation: CASSQLSLDYGYTF.

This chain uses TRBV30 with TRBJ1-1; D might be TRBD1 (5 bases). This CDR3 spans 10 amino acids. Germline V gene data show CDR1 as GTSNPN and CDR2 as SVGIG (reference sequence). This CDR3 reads CTGLNTEAFF. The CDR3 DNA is TGTACAGGCTTGAACACTGAAGCTTTCTTT.